The 13 T cell receptor beta chains below come from one sample, sequenced in a study of graft-versus-host responses after intestinal transplantation. Data came from immunoSEQ multiplex PCR; TCRdb stores just in-frame clones and leaves some out. This table holds approximately 400 clones, roughly 90% found once. The sample here was PBMCs, taken 5 days after intestinal transplant. These receptors were taken from a human patient who received an intestinal transplant, so some T cells may come from the graft donor.

This sequence joins TRBV4-1 and TRBJ2-1; TRBD2 agrees at 15 bases. J gave up 3 bases and V 1 base, and 10 bases lay outside the gene matches. CDR3 length: 20 amino acids. The germline CDR1 and CDR2 sequences are MGHRA and YSYEKL. This CDR3 is CASSQAWTSGRGGVYNEQFF. In nucleotides, the CDR3 is TGCGCCAGCAGCCAAGCCTGGACTAGCGGGAGGGGAGGAGTCTACAATGAGCAGTTCTTC.

This sequence joins TRBV5-6 and TRBJ2-1, with 11 bases matching TRBD2. The CDR3 covers 14 residues. CDR1 and CDR2 from the germline V gene are SGHDT and YYEEEE. Unmatched junction bases numbered 7, after V lost 2 bases and J lost 12 bases. The CDR3 is CASSLELAGVGQFF. For the CDR3, the DNA is TGTGCCAGCAGCTTAGAACTAGCGGGAGTCGGGCAGTTCTTC.

The sample holds a few counts of this clone. The chain combines TRBV7-8 with TRBJ1-2; weak D call: TRBD1 (5 bases). The CDR3 runs to 13 residues. The germline CDR1 and CDR2 sequences are SGHVS and FQNEAQ. V lost 5 bases and J 9 bases, leaving 16 bases between the germline ends. CDR3 loop: CASSPPGDGRYTF. The CDR3 bases are TGTGCCAGCAGCCCCCCGGGGGACGGACGCTACACCTTC.

V usage is TRBV14 and J usage is TRBJ2-1; D uncertain. This CDR3 is built from 12 residues. Trimming pared 4 bases from V and 7 bases from J, leaving 8 bases between. Germline V gene sequence: CDR1 SGHDN, CDR2 FVKESK. CDR3 amino acids: CASSPNRNEQFF. CDR3 DNA sequence: TGTGCCAGCAGCCCTAACCGAAATGAGCAGTTCTTC.

The chain employs TRBV7-9 and TRBJ1-2; the D is unclear. From germline, CDR1 is SEHNR and CDR2 FQNEAQ (reference sequence). This CDR3 spans 16 amino acids. V gave up 5 bases and J gave up 4 bases, with 20 bases separating them. As DNA, the CDR3 is TGTGCCAGCAGCGGTGGATTATATGGAAAGACCTATGGCTACACCTTC. Its translation: CASSGGLYGKTYGYTF.

This chain connects TRBV30 to TRBJ2-2; the D is unclear. CDR1 GTSNPN and CDR2 SVGIG come from the germline V gene (reference sequence). V lost 5 bases, J lost 5 bases, and 9 bases lay in between. CDR3 size: 12 residues. The CDR3: CAWAYGTGELFF. The CDR3 DNA follows: TGTGCCTGGGCCTACGGGACCGGGGAGCTGTTTTTT.

The chain employs TRBV29-1 and TRBJ2-1; TRBD1 agrees at 9 bases. The CDR3 runs to 22 residues. Trimming took 4 bases from V and 7 from J; bases not matched to a gene: 32. Per the germline V gene, CDR1 is SQVTM and CDR2 is ANQGSEA. CDR3 nucleotide sequence: TGCAGCGTTGTTGTCAAACGGCCCGATAGTCCCGGGACAGGGTGGGTTGGGAATGAGCAGTTCTTC. Residues: CSVVVKRPDSPGTGWVGNEQFF.

The V call is TRBV19, the J call TRBJ2-7, with 9 bases identical to TRBD1. V lost 3 bases, J lost 6 bases, and 3 bases stayed unmatched. Germline V CDR1 and CDR2: LNHDA, SQIVND (reference sequence). CDR3 length: 13 residues. The DNA for the CDR3 is TGTGCCAGTAGTATCCCGGGACAGGGCGAGCAGTACTTC. Translating gives CASSIPGQGEQYF.

The rearrangement links TRBV28 to TRBJ2-5, with TRBD1 as a possible D gene (6 bases). The last part of the DNA fits TRBJ2-7 better; the J call may be wrong. The CDR3 has 17 residues. The V gene's germline CDR1 is MDHEN and CDR2 SYDVKM. The CDR3 sequence is CASSLWGTTGRLDEQYF. The CDR3 nucleotides read TGTGCCAGCAGTTTATGGGGGACAACAGGGAGATTAGACGAGCAGTACTTC.

The rearrangement uses TRBV2 and TRBJ1-6; 12 bases line up with TRBD1. Germline values: CDR1 SNHLY, CDR2 FYNNEI. The CDR3 covers 15 residues. V gave up 8 bases and J gave up 7 bases; unmatched junction bases: 6. Here the CDR3 DNA reads TGTGCCAGCGTCGGGACAGGGGGCTGGAATTCACCCCTCCACTTT. Translating it yields CASVGTGGWNSPLHF.

The gene calls are TRBV27 and TRBJ2-5, with no clear D. The CDR3 runs 11 residues. V dropped 6 bases and J dropped 3 bases, with 5 bases sitting between them. Looked up from germline, CDR1 is MNHEY and CDR2 is SMNVEV (reference sequence). The CDR3 loop reads CASSAKETQYF. The CDR3 bases are TGTGCCAGCAGCGCTAAAGAGACCCAGTACTTC.

This chain uses TRBV19 with TRBJ2-6; D uncertain. Germline lookup yields CDR1 LNHDA and CDR2 SQIVND (reference sequence). Trimming pared 4 bases from V and 5 bases from J, leaving 24 bases between. CDR3 length: 19 residues. CDR3 amino acids: CASSTIATKSQSRANVLTF. The CDR3 DNA follows: TGTGCCAGTAGTACCATCGCGACAAAATCACAAAGTCGGGCCAACGTCCTGACTTTC.

The V call is TRBV27, the J call TRBJ2-1, with D perhaps matching TRBD1 or TRBD2 (5 bases each). Deletions cut 6 bases from V and 6 bases from J, with 15 bases between. The CDR3 totals 14 residues. The germline V gene encodes CDR1 MNHEY and CDR2 SMNVEV (reference sequence). The CDR3 bases are TGTGCCAGCAGCGGGACCCAGGACGGCAATGAGCAGTTCTTC. The encoded protein is CASSGTQDGNEQFF.